A selection of T cell receptor beta chains follows, all from one sample in a study of shared clonotypes between healthy human individuals. The method was immunoSEQ multiplex PCR; TCRdb's version includes in-frame clones alone and lacks a portion of them. Found here are 1.5 million to 2.5 million clones, approximately 94% of them singletons; the top ten hold 1.2%. The sample taken for sequencing was naive CD8+ T cells sorted from blood. Every receptor here comes from a young man in good health. Both conserved end residues are part of each CDR3. A D gene is named only where the DNA matches it firmly. Some rows have no size entry. The others give once, few or many, or a class for an expanded clone.

TRBV6-6	.	TRBJ1-3	.	TGTGCCAGCAGTTACTCGCGACAGACAGACACCATATATTTT	CASSYSRQTDTIYF
TRBV5-1	.	TRBJ2-3	.	TGCGCCAGCAGCTTGGGGTCGGGAGATAGAGATACGCAGTATTTT	CASSLGSGDRDTQYF
TRBV30	.	TRBJ2-2	.	TGTGCCTGGGACTCTGGCACCGGGGAGCTGTTTTTT	CAWDSGTGELFF
TRBV30	.	TRBJ2-3	.	TGTGCCTGGAGTCGGGAGTCCCCAGATACGCAGTATTTT	CAWSRESPDTQYF
TRBV6-6	.	TRBJ1-3	.	TGTGCCAGCAGTTATTTTGTCGGTTCGTCTGGAAACACCATATATTTT	CASSYFVGSSGNTIYF
TRBV9	.	TRBJ2-7	.	TGTGCCAGCAGCGCCGAGGACGGATCCTACGAGCAGTACTTC	CASSAEDGSYEQYF
TRBV9	.	TRBJ2-5	once	TGTGCCAGCAGCGTAGCTGAGACGGGACCGGGAGAGACCCAGTACTTC	CASSVAETGPGETQYF
TRBV18	.	TRBJ1-2	.	TGTGCCAGCTCACTACAGGAACTGAAGTATGGCTACACCTTC	CASSLQELKYGYTF
TRBV6-6	.	TRBJ1-2	once	TGTGCCAGCAGTTACGGGGGATCGGGGGGCTACACCTTC	CASSYGGSGGYTF
TRBV9	.	TRBJ2-7	.	TGTGCCAGCAGCCCAGAGGATATAGCGGTCTACGAGCAGTACTTC	CASSPEDIAVYEQYF
TRBV4-1	TRBD1	TRBJ2-7	.	TGCGCCAGCAGCGCGACAGGGGGCAACGAGCAGTACTTC	CASSATGGNEQYF
TRBV5-4	TRBD1	TRBJ1-2	.	TGTGCCAGCAGGGACAGGGGATTTTATGGCTACACCTTC	CASRDRGFYGYTF
TRBV7-8	TRBD2	TRBJ2-1	.	TGTGCCAGCAGCTTTGGACTAGCGGGGGGGGTATACAATGAGCAGTTCTTC	CASSFGLAGGVYNEQFF
TRBV7-9	.	TRBJ2-5	.	TGTGCCAGCAGCTTCCCCTCCCAAGAGACCCAGTACTTC	CASSFPSQETQYF
TRBV11-2	.	TRBJ1-4	.	TGTGCCAGCAGCTTAGATCTCGGGGAAACTAATGAAAAACTGTTTTTT	CASSLDLGETNEKLFF
TRBV4-3	.	TRBJ2-3	.	TGCGCCAGCAGCCAAGATAATAATCCCCCGACGTCTGCAGATACGCAGTATTTT	CASSQDNNPPTSADTQYF
TRBV9	.	TRBJ2-2	.	TGTGCCAGCAGCGTAGAGGGTCTCGAGCTGTTTTTT	CASSVEGLELFF
TRBV5-1	TRBD2	TRBJ2-1	.	TGCGCCAGCAGCTTGGCTAGACTAGCGGGGCACAATGAGCAGTTCTTC	CASSLARLAGHNEQFF
TRBV30	.	TRBJ2-7	.	TGTGCCTGGAGTCTGGAGGGTTTCTACGAGCAGTACTTC	CAWSLEGFYEQYF
TRBV7-9	TRBD2	TRBJ2-7	.	TGTGCCAGCAGCGACGTACTAGCGGGAGGCGTCTACGAGCAGTACTTC	CASSDVLAGGVYEQYF
TRBV28	TRBD1	TRBJ1-5	.	TGTGCCAGCAGTTTAGGACAGGCCGGACATCAGCCCCAGCATTTT	CASSLGQAGHQPQHF
TRBV27	TRBD2	TRBJ2-2	.	TGTGCCAGCAGTACACTAGCGGGAGCGAGCACCGGGGAGCTGTTTTTT	CASSTLAGASTGELFF
TRBV5-1	.	TRBJ1-1	.	TGCGCCAGCAGCGATAACGGTCGGAACACTGAAGCTTTCTTT	CASSDNGRNTEAFF
TRBV11-2	.	TRBJ2-2	.	TGTGCCAGCAGCTACTCCGGAGGGGTTTCGGGGGAGCTGTTTTTT	CASSYSGGVSGELFF
TRBV18	.	TRBJ2-7	.	TGTGCCAGCTCACCAGAGCAGGGAAACACCTACGAGCAGTACTTC	CASSPEQGNTYEQYF
TRBV4-1	.	TRBJ2-1	.	TGCGCCAGCAGCCAATCGGTTATTCGAGTGGATGAGCAGTTCTTC	CASSQSVIRVDEQFF
TRBV7-5	.	TRBJ1-2	.	TGTGCCAGAAGCCCTAAAGGAGTCGATTATGGCTACACCTTC	CARSPKGVDYGYTF
TRBV10-3	.	TRBJ2-4	.	TGTGCCATCAGTGAGGGGGCAGGTGGGGCCAAAAACATTCAGTACTTC	CAISEGAGGAKNIQYF
TRBV2	TRBD2	TRBJ2-7	.	TGTGCCACCGAGGGAATAGCGGGAAACGAGCAGTACTTC	CATEGIAGNEQYF
TRBV4-1	.	TRBJ2-1	.	TGCGCCAGCAGCCAAGTCGAAGGTCATGAGCAGTTCTTC	CASSQVEGHEQFF
TRBV7-9	TRBD2	TRBJ2-1	.	TGTGCCAGCATGATGACTAGCGGGGACAATGAGCAGTTCTTC	CASMMTSGDNEQFF
TRBV25-1	.	TRBJ1-1	once	TGTGCCAGCAGTTCACTCAGGGAACTGAACACTGAAGCTTTCTTT	CASSSLRELNTEAFF
TRBV10-2	TRBD2	TRBJ2-3	.	TGCGCCAGCAGTGAGTCGGCGGGGGGCTTGAGGGATACGCAGTATTTT	CASSESAGGLRDTQYF
TRBV5-1	.	TRBJ2-1	once	TGCGCCAGCAGCTTGGAAGTGCCAGCGGGCAATGAGCAGTTCTTC	CASSLEVPAGNEQFF
TRBV7-9	.	TRBJ2-7	.	TGTGCCAGCAGCGCCCCTACGTCTCCCTCCTACGAGCAGTACTTC	CASSAPTSPSYEQYF
TRBV9	TRBD1	TRBJ2-5	.	TGTGCCAGCAGCGTAGGACCAGACAGGGTTAAAGAGACCCAGTACTTC	CASSVGPDRVKETQYF
TRBV7-9	.	TRBJ1-2	few	TGTGCCAGCAGCTCCGGGACGGAACTATTGTGGTACACCTTC	CASSSGTELLWYTF
TRBV21-1	.	TRBJ2-6	.	TGTGCCAGCAGCCCCCTGACAGACTCTGGGGCCAACGTCCTGACTTTC	CASSPLTDSGANVLTF
TRBV27	.	TRBJ2-7	.	TGTGCCAGCAGAGTGGGGGGAGCGTCGGGGGAGCAGTACTTC	CASRVGGASGEQYF
TRBV28	TRBD1	TRBJ2-4	.	TGTGCCAGCAGTTTTTTGCTTCAGGGGGCATTAAGGAAAAACATTCAGTACTTC	CASSFLLQGALRKNIQYF
TRBV7-9	.	TRBJ2-5	.	TGTGCCAGCAGCCGTCACCGCCAAGAGACCCAGTACTTC	CASSRHRQETQYF
TRBV18	.	TRBJ2-7	.	TGTGCCAGCTCACCATCTTCAGGTTTCTACGAGCAGTACTTC	CASSPSSGFYEQYF
TRBV6-6	TRBD2	TRBJ2-1	once	TGTGCCAGCACATCGACTAGCGGCTACAATGAGCAGTTCTTC	CASTSTSGYNEQFF
TRBV5-1	.	TRBJ2-7	.	TGCGCCAGCACGGGGGTCCACTACGAGCAGTACTTC	CASTGVHYEQYF
TRBV5-6	TRBD1	TRBJ2-7	.	TGTGCCAGCAGCTATGGGACAGGGGCCTACGAGCAGTACTTC	CASSYGTGAYEQYF
TRBV6-5	.	TRBJ2-2	.	TGTGCCAGCAGTCCGATGAGGGAGTCCGGGGAGCTGTTTTTT	CASSPMRESGELFF
TRBV19	.	TRBJ1-5	.	TGTGCCAGTAGTACAGAAAACAGGGTCGAGCAGCCCCAGCATTTT	CASSTENRVEQPQHF
TRBV2	.	TRBJ2-2	.	TGTGCCAGCAGGACCACCGGGGAGCTGTTTTTT	CASRTTGELFF
TRBV13	TRBD2	TRBJ2-2	.	TGTGCCAGCAGCTCACCGGGACTAGCCGACGGGGAGCTGTTTTTT	CASSSPGLADGELFF
TRBV6-1	TRBD1	TRBJ1-1	.	TGTGCCAGCAGAACAGGGGGCACTGAAGCTTTCTTT	CASRTGGTEAFF